The 21 T cell receptor beta chains reported below all come from one sample, sequenced in a study of blood T cell repertoires in COVID-19. Assay used: immunoSEQ multiplex PCR; TCRdb lists only in-frame clones, some missing. This table has about 160,000 clones, about 83% appearing once. The sample comprised peripheral blood. The receptors here all came from a man aged 70-80 years who had recovered from COVID-19.

V gene TRBV7-2 combines with J gene TRBJ1-5, with a tentative D call TRBD1 (6 bases). The CDR3 consists of 15 residues. V dropped 5 bases and J dropped 0 bases, with 11 bases sitting between them. From germline, CDR1 is SGHTA and CDR2 FQGNSA. The CDR3 DNA reads as TGTGCCAGCAGCGACAGGACTTATAGCAATCAGCCCCAGCATTTT. This sequence encodes CASSDRTYSNQPQHF.

This chain connects TRBV7-2 to TRBJ2-7; D not resolved. The CDR3 consists of 14 residues. Germline-derived CDR1 and CDR2 are SGHTA and FQGNSA. With 1 base removed from V and 2 bases from J, the gap between germline ends came to 9 bases. CDR3 in amino acids: CASSLGTFPYEQYF. CDR3 nucleotide sequence: TGTGCCAGCAGCTTAGGAACATTCCCCTACGAGCAGTACTTC.

The rearrangement joins TRBV6-6 to TRBJ1-2; D gene unclear. Trimming left V 6 bases short and J 0 bases short, with 14 bases between. Germline V gene sequence: CDR1 MNHNY, CDR2 SVGAGI (reference sequence). There are 15 residues in the CDR3. CDR3: CASSRQAQANYGYTF. In nucleotides, the CDR3 is TGTGCCAGCAGCCGCCAGGCACAAGCTAACTATGGCTACACCTTC.

The chain recombines TRBV3-1 (or the pseudogene TRBV3-2) with TRBJ2-7; 14 bases fit TRBD2. Germline CDR1 reads LGHDT; CDR2 reads YNNKEL (reference sequence). V dropped 4 bases and J dropped 3; count of bases not matched to a gene: 2. The CDR3 has 15 amino acids. Here the CDR3 DNA reads TGTGCCAGCAGCCGAGGGACTAGCGGGAGCTACGAGCAGTACTTC. Translation: CASSRGTSGSYEQYF.

V and J are TRBV7-2 and TRBJ1-2; 9 nucleotides line up with TRBD1. The CDR3 extends over 13 amino acids. Germline V lookup: CDR1 SGHTA, CDR2 FQGNSA. V was clipped by 5 bases and J by 8 bases; unmatched bases: 6. DNA of the CDR3: TGTGCCAGCAGCAACCGGGACAGGGAAGGCTACACCTTC. Protein: CASSNRDREGYTF.

This chain links TRBV7-3 with TRBJ1-6; 8 bases map to TRBD1. Germline V CDR1 and CDR2: SGHTA, FQGTGA. The V and J ends lost 5 bases and 3 bases, in that order; junction bases with no gene match: 3. CDR3 length: 15 residues. The CDR3 DNA reads as TGTGCCAGCAGCCGACAGGGGAACTATAATTCACCCCTCCACTTT. This codes for CASSRQGNYNSPLHF.

DNA of the CDR3: TGTGCCAGCAGCCCCTCTCTTCAAACTAGCGGGAGGAGTTGGGGGACCCAGTACTTC. Translation gives CASSPSLQTSGRSWGTQYF. The chain recombines TRBV9 with TRBJ2-5, with 12 nucleotides matching TRBD2. V was clipped by 4 bases and J by 7 bases; unmatched bases: 20. Germline CDR1 SGDLS, CDR2 YYNGEE. This CDR3 is 19 amino acids long.

The chain combines TRBV7-3 with TRBJ1-5, with TRBD1 matching 12 bases. Germline assignment: CDR1 SGHTA and CDR2 FQGTGA. This CDR3 contains 17 residues. J was trimmed by 8 bases and V by 1 base; bases with no gene match: 9. CDR3 nucleotide sequence: TGTGCCAGCAGCTTAAAAAAAGGGACAGGGGGCTTTAAGCCCCAGCATTTT. Translating gives CASSLKKGTGGFKPQHF. Combining the CDR3 with reference TRBV7-3 and TRBJ1-5 gives the whole variable domain GAGVSQTPSNKVTEKGKYVELRCDPISGHTALYWYRQSLGQGPEFLIYFQGTGAADDSGLPNDRFFAVRPEGSVSTLKIQRTERGDSAVYLCASSLKKGTGGFKPQHFGDGTRLSIL.

The chain recombines TRBV28 with TRBJ2-3, with TRBD1 matching 8 bases. The CDR3 loop spans 15 amino acids. The trim removed 4 bases at V and 4 bases at J, leaving 7 bases unmatched. Germline CDR1 and CDR2: MDHEN and SYDVKM. The CDR3 sequence: CASSSAGGSADTQYF. Written as DNA, the CDR3 is TGTGCCAGCAGTTCCGCAGGGGGCTCGGCAGATACGCAGTATTTT.

This chain links TRBV5-6 with TRBJ2-5; tentative D call: TRBD1 (7 bases). The germline V and J ends were trimmed by 1 base and 3 bases, with 13 bases remaining between them. Germline CDR1 reads SGHDT; CDR2 reads YYEEEE. The CDR3 has 15 residues. The CDR3 region has the DNA TGTGCCAGCAGCTTGCGTCAGGGGGGAAAAGAGACCCAGTACTTC. This translates into CASSLRQGGKETQYF.

This clone was observed once. This chain joins TRBV7-9 and TRBJ2-1; D is unresolved. Trimming removed 1 base from V and 0 bases from J, with 16 bases in between. The germline V gene has CDR1 SEHNR and CDR2 FQNEAQ (reference sequence). The CDR3 loop spans 18 amino acids. The CDR3 DNA is TGTGCCAGCAGCTTAGGGAGTCGTTTGCGCAACTCCTACAATGAGCAGTTCTTC. Its translation: CASSLGSRLRNSYNEQFF.

The chain recombines TRBV5-1 with TRBJ2-3; tentative D call: TRBD1 (7 bases). Germline CDR1 reads SGHRS; CDR2 reads YFSETQ. Trimming took 0 bases from V and 4 from J, leaving 15 bases between them. The CDR3 sequence is 16 residues long. In DNA form, the CDR3 reads TGCGCCAGCAGCTTGGCATGGCAGGGGGGAGCAGATACGCAGTATTTT. This sequence encodes CASSLAWQGGADTQYF.

V usage is TRBV11-3 and J usage is TRBJ2-1, with 12 bases aligning to TRBD2. CDR1 and CDR2 (germline): SGHNT, YENEEA. With 4 bases clipped from V and 9 bases from J, the junction kept 13 bases outside the gene matches. CDR3 length: 17 residues. DNA of the CDR3: TGTGCCAGCAGCTCAGCTAGCGGGAGGGCCAGGAAAGGTGAGCAGTTCTTC. Residues: CASSSASGRARKGEQFF.

The gene calls are TRBV5-1 and TRBJ1-1, with 7 bases identical to TRBD1. CDR1 and CDR2 from the germline V gene are SGHRS and YFSETQ. This CDR3 spans 14 amino acids. The ends lost 3 bases at V and 7 bases at J; junction bases unmatched: 9. CDR3 protein: CASSWLGTADEAFF. The CDR3 coding sequence is TGCGCCAGCAGCTGGCTCGGGACAGCCGATGAAGCTTTCTTT.

The gene calls are TRBV25-1 and TRBJ1-6; D remains ambiguous. Germline V lookup: CDR1 MGHDK, CDR2 SYGVNS. V gave up 3 bases and J gave up 4 bases, with 4 bases separating them. This CDR3 region has 13 residues. The CDR3 DNA reads TGTGCCAGCAGTGAGAGGTATAATTCACCCCTCCACTTT. Protein: CASSERYNSPLHF. The entire variable domain, with the rest obtained from reference TRBV25-1 and TRBJ1-6, is as follows: EADIYQTPRYLVIGTGKKITLECSQTMGHDKMYWYQQDPGMELHLIHYSYGVNSTEKGDLSSESTVSRIRTEHFPLTLESARPSHTSQYLCASSERYNSPLHFGNGTRLTVT.

This chain joins TRBV27 and TRBJ1-5, with D unclear. There are 14 residues in the CDR3. The germline V gene has CDR1 MNHEY and CDR2 SMNVEV (reference sequence). V lost 6 bases, J lost 6 bases, and 15 bases lay in between. The CDR3 DNA reads as TGTGCCAGCAGCCAAGGCGGGGTTTTTCAGCCCCAGCATTTT. Its translation is CASSQGGVFQPQHF.

The rearrangement uses TRBV11-2 and TRBJ2-5; tentative D call: TRBD1 (5 bases). The CDR3 has 14 amino acids. Trimming removed 1 base from V and 4 bases from J, with 10 bases in between. Germline-derived CDR1 and CDR2 are SGHAT and FQNNGV. DNA for the CDR3: TGTGCCAGCAGCTTAGGGGGCGTGGGAGAGACCCAGTACTTC. Protein: CASSLGGVGETQYF.

The genes are TRBV5-1 and TRBJ2-1; the match to TRBD2 covers 10 bases. The ends lost 1 base at V and 9 bases at J; junction bases unmatched: 7. Germline V lookup: CDR1 SGHRS, CDR2 YFSETQ. This CDR3 contains 15 residues. The CDR3 loop is CASSLSTSGKGEQFF. The CDR3 nucleotides read TGCGCCAGCAGCTTGTCAACTAGCGGGAAGGGTGAGCAGTTCTTC.

V gene TRBV2 combines with J gene TRBJ2-5, with D possibly being TRBD1 (6 bases). V lost 11 bases to trimming and J lost 2 bases, with 15 bases between them. This CDR3 is built from 13 residues. The V gene's germline CDR1 is SNHLY and CDR2 FYNNEI. The CDR3 loop is CARQWTEQETQYF. The CDR3 DNA is TGTGCCCGCCAGTGGACAGAACAAGAGACCCAGTACTTC.

CDR3 protein: CASSQDPAGAYNEQFF. DNA of the CDR3: TGCGCCAGCAGCCAAGACCCAGCGGGAGCTTACAATGAGCAGTTCTTC. The rearrangement links TRBV4-3 to TRBJ2-1, with 8 bases matching TRBD2. The V gene end was trimmed by 0 bases and the J gene end by 4 bases; junction bases not matched to a gene: 5. Per germline, CDR1 LGHNA and CDR2 YSLEER. CDR3 size: 16 residues.

The chain carries TRBV7-9 and TRBJ2-7; TRBD2 agrees at 8 bases. The CDR3 extends over 17 amino acids. CDR1 is SEHNR, CDR2 FQNEAQ, per germline (reference sequence). The V gene end was trimmed by 10 bases and the J gene end by 2 bases; junction bases not matched to a gene: 19. The chain's CDR3 is CAIQRWASGLKPYEQYF. The CDR3 bases are TGTGCCATCCAAAGGTGGGCTAGCGGGTTGAAGCCCTACGAGCAGTACTTC.